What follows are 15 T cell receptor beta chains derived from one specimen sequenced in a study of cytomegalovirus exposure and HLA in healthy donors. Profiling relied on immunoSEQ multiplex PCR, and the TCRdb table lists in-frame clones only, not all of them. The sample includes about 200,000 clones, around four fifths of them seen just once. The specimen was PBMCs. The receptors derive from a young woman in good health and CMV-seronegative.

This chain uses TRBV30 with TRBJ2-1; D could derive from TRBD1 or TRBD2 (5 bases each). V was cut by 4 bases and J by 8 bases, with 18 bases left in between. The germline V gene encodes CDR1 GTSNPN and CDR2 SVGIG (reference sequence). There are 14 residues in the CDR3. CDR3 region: CAWNPPGLIDEQFF. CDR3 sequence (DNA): TGTGCCTGGAACCCGCCGGGGCTTATAGATGAGCAGTTCTTC.

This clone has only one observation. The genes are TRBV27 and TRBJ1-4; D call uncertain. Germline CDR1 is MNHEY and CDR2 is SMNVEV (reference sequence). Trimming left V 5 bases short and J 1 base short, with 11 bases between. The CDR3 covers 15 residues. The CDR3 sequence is CASSPRQETNEKLFF. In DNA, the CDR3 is TGTGCCAGCAGTCCGCGTCAAGAAACTAATGAAAAACTGTTTTTT.

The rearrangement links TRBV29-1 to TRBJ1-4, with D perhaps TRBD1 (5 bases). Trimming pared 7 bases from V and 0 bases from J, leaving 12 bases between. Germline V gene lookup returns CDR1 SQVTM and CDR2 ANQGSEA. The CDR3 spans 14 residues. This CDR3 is CSARRGATNEKLFF. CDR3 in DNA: TGCAGCGCTCGAAGGGGTGCAACTAATGAAAAACTGTTTTTT.

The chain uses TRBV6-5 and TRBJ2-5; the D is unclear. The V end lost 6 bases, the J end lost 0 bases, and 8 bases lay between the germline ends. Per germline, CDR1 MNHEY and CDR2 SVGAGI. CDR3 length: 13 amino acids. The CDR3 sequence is CASSHPDQETQYF. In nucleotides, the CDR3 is TGTGCCAGCAGCCATCCCGACCAAGAGACCCAGTACTTC.

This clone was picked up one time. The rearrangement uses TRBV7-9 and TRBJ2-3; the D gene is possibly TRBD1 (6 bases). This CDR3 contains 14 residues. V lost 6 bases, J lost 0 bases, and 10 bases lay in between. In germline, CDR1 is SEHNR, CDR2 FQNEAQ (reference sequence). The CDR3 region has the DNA TGTGCCAGCAGAGGGGGAGCTAGCACAGATACGCAGTATTTT. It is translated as CASRGGASTDTQYF. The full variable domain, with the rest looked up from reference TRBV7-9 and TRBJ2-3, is DTGVSQNPRHKITKRGQNVTFRCDPISEHNRLYWYRQTLGQGPEFLTYFQNEAQLEKSRLLSDRFSAERPKGSFSTLEIQRTEQGDSAMYLCASRGGASTDTQYFGPGTRLTVL.

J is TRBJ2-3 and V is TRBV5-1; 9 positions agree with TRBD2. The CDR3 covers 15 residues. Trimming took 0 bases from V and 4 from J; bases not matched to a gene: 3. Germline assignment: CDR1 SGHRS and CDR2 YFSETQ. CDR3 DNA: TGCGCCAGCAGCTTGGGGCGGGGGGGCGCAGATACGCAGTATTTT. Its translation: CASSLGRGGADTQYF.

The CDR3 sequence is CASSGDRNTGELFF. The CDR3 DNA reads as TGTGCCAGCAGCGGGGACCGAAACACCGGGGAGCTGTTTTTT. The V and J genes are TRBV28 and TRBJ2-2, with D perhaps TRBD1 or TRBD2 (5 bases each). The CDR3 covers 14 residues. V lost 6 bases and J 2 bases, leaving 10 bases between the germline ends. The germline V gene has CDR1 MDHEN and CDR2 SYDVKM.

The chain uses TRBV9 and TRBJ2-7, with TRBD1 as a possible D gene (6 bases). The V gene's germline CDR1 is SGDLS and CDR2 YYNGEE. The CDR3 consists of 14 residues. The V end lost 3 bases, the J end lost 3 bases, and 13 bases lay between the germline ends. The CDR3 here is CASSAHQGIYEQYF. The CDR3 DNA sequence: TGTGCCAGCAGCGCCCACCAGGGGATCTACGAGCAGTACTTC.

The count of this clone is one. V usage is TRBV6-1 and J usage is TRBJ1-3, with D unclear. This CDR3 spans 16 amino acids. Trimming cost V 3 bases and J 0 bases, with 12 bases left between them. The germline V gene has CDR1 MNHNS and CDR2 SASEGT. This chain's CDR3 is CASSEITGSSGNTIYF. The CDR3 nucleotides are TGTGCCAGCAGTGAGATCACTGGGAGCTCTGGAAACACCATATATTTT.

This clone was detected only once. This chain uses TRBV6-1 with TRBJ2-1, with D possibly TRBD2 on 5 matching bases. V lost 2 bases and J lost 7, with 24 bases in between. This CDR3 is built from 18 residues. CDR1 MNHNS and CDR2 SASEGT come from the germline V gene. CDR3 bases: TGTGCCAGCAGTGAATGGAGGAAAGTATTGACCCGTCGGAATGAGCAGTTCTTC. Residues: CASSEWRKVLTRRNEQFF.

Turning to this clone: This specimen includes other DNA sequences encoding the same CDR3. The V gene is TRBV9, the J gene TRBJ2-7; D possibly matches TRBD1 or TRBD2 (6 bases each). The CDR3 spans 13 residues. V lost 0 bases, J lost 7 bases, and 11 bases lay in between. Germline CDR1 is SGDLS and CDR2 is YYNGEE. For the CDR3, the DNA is TGTGCCAGCAGCGTAGGAGGGGGGACGGAGCAGTACTTC. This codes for CASSVGGGTEQYF.

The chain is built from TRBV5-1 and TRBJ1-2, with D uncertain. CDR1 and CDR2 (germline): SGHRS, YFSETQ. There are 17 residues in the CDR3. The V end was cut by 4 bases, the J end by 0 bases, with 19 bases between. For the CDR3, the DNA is TGCGCCAGCAGCCCCAACCTACAGTCCTCTTCTAACTATGGCTACACCTTC. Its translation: CASSPNLQSSSNYGYTF.

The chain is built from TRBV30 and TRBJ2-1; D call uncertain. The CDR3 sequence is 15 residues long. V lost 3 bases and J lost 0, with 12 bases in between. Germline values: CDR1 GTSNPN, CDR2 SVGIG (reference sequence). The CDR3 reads CAWRGSSFSYNEQFF. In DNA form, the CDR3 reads TGTGCCTGGAGGGGGTCAAGCTTCTCCTACAATGAGCAGTTCTTC.

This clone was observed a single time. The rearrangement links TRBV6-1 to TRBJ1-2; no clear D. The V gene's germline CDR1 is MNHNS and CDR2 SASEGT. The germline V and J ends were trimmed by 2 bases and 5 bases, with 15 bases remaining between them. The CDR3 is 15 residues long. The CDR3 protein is CASSEQEEGGYGYTF. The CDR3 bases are TGTGCCAGCAGTGAACAGGAGGAGGGAGGGTATGGCTACACCTTC.

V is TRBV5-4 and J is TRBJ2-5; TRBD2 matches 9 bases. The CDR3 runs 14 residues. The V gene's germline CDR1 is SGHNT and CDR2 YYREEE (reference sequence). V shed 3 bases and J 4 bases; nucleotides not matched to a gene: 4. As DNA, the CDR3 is TGTGCCAGCAGCTATAGCGGGGGTGGAGAGACCCAGTACTTC. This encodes CASSYSGGGETQYF.